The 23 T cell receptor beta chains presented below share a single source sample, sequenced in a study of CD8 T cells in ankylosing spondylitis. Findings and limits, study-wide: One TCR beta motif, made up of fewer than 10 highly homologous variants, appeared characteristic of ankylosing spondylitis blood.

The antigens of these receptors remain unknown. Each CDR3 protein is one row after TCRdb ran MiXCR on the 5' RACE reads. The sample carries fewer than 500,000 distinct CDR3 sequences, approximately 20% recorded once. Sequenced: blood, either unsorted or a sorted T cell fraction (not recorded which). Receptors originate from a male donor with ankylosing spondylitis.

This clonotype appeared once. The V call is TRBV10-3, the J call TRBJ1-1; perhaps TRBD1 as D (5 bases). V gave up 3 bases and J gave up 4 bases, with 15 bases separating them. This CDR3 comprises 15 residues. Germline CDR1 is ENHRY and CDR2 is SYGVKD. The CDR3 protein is CAISDPAGLSTEAFF. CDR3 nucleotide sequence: TGTGCCATCAGTGACCCCGCGGGGCTAAGCACTGAAGCTTTCTTT.

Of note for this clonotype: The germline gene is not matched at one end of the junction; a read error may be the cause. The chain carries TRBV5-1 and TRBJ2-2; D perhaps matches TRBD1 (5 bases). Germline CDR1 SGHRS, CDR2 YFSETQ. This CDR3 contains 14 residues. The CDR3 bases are TGCGCCAGCACCTTGGACATAAACACCGGGGAGCTGTTTTTT. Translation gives CASTLDINTGELFF.

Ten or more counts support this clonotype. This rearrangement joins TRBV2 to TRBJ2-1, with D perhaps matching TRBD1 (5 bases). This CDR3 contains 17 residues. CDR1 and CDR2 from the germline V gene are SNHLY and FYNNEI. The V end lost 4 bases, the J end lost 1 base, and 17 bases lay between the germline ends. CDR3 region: CASSAPQGFMSYNEQFF. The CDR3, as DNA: TGTGCCAGCAGTGCACCCCAGGGTTTTATGTCCTACAATGAGCAGTTCTTC.

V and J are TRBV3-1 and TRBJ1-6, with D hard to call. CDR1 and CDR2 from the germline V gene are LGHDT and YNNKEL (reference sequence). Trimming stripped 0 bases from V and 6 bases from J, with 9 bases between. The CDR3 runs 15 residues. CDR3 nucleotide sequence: TGTGCCAGCAGCCAAGAGGTTAAGGGTAATTCACCCCTCCACTTT. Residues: CASSQEVKGNSPLHF.

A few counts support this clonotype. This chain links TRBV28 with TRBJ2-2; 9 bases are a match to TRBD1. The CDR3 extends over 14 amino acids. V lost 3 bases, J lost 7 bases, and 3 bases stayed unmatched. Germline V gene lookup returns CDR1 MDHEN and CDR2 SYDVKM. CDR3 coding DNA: TGTGCCAGCAGTTTCGGGACAGGGAGCGGGGAGCTGTTTTTT. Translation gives CASSFGTGSGELFF.

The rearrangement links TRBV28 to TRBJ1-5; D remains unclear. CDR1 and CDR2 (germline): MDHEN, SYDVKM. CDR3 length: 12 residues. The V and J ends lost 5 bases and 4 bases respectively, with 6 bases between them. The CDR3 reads CASSDANQPQHF. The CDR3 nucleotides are TGTGCCAGCAGTGATGCAAATCAGCCCCAGCATTTT.

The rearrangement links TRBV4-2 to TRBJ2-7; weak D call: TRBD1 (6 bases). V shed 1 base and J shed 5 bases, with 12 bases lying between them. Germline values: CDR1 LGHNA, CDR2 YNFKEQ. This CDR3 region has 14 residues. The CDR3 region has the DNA TGTGCCAGCAGCCAAGTGGGGGCGCTTAACGAGCAGTACTTC. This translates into CASSQVGALNEQYF.

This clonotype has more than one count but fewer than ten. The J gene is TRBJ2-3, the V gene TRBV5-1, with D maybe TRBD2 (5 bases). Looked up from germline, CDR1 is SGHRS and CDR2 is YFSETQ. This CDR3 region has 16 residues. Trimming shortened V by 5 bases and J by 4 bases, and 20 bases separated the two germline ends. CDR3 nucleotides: TGCGCCAGCAGTTTCGGTCGAGGGTTGATGTCAGATACGCAGTATTTT. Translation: CASSFGRGLMSDTQYF. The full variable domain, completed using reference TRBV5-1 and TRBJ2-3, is KAGVTQTPRYLIKTRGQQVTLSCSPISGHRSVSWYQQTPGQGLQFLFEYFSETQRNKGNFPGRFSGRQFSNSRSEMNVSTLELGDSALYLCASSFGRGLMSDTQYFGPGTRLTVL.

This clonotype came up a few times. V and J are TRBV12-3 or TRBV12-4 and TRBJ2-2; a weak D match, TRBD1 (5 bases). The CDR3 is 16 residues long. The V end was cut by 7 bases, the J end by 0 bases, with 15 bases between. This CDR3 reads CASTPVVRANTGELFF. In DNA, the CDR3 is TGTGCCAGCACCCCCGTCGTCAGGGCGAACACCGGGGAGCTGTTTTTT.

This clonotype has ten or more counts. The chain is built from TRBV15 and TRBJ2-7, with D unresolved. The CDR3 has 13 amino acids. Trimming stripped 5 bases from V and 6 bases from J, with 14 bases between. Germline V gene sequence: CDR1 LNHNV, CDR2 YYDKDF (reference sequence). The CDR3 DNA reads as TGTGCCACCAGCCGTGTCCAAGCGCTCGAGCAGTACTTC. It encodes CATSRVQALEQYF.

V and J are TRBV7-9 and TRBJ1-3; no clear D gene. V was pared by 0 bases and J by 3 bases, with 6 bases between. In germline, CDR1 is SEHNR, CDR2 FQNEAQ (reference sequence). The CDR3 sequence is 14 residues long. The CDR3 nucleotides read TGTGCCAGCAGCTTAGCAGTGCTTGGAAACACCATATATTTT. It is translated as CASSLAVLGNTIYF.

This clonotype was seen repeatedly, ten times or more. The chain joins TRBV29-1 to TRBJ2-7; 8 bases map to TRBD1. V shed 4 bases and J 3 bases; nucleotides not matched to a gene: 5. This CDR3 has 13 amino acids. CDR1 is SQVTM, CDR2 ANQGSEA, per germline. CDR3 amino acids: CSVGAGGIYEQYF. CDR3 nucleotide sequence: TGCAGCGTTGGGGCAGGGGGCATCTACGAGCAGTACTTC.

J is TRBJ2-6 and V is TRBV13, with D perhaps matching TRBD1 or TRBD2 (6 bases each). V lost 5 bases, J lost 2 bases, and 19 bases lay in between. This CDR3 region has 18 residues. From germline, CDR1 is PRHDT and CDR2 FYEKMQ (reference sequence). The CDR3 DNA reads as TGTGCCAGCAGCGTAACAGGGAGGTGGATCGCTGGGGCCAACGTCCTGACTTTC. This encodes CASSVTGRWIAGANVLTF.

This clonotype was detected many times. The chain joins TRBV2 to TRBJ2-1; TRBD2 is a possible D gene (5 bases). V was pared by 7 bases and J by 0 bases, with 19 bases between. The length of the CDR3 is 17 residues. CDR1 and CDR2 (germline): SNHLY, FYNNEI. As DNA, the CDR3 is TGTGCCAGCACGAGGGCAGCCGCTTCGAACTCCTACAATGAGCAGTTCTTC. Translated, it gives CASTRAAASNSYNEQFF.

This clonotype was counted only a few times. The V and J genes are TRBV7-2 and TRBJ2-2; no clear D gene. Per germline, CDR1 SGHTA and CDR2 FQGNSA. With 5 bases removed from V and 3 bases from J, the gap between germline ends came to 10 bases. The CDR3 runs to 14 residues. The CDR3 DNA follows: TGTGCCAGCAGCAGGAGCATGTACACCGGGGAGCTGTTTTTT. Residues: CASSRSMYTGELFF.

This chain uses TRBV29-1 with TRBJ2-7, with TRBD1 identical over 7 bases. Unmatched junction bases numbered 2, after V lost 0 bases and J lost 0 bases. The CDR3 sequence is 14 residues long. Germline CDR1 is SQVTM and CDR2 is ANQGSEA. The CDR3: CSVEDWTGSYEQYF. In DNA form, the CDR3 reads TGCAGCGTTGAAGATTGGACAGGCTCCTACGAGCAGTACTTC.

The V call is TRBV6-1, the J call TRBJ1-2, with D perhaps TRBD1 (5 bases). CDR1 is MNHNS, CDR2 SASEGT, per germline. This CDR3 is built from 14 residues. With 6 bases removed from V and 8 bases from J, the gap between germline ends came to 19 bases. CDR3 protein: CASRHPMTVRGYTF. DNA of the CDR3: TGTGCCAGCAGACACCCGATGACAGTTCGGGGCTACACCTTC.

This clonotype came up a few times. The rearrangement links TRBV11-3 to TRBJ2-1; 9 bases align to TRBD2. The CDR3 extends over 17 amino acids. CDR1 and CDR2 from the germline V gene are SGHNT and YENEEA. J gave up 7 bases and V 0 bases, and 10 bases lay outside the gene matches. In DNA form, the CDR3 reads TGTGCCAGCAGCTTAGACGGTTTGGCGGGAGGGGTTAATGAGCAGTTCTTC. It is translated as CASSLDGLAGGVNEQFF.

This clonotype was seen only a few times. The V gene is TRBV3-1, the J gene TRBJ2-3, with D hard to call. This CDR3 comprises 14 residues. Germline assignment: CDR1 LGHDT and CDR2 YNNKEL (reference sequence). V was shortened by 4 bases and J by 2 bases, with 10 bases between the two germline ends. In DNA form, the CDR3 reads TGTGCCAGCAGCCCGCGTGAGTTCACAGATACGCAGTATTTT. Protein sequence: CASSPREFTDTQYF.

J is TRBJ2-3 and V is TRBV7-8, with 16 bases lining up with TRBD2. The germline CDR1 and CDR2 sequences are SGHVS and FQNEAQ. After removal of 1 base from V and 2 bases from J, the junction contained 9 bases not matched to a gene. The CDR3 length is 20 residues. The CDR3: CASSLVTGTSGRDSTDTQYF. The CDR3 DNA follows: TGTGCCAGCAGCTTAGTGACCGGGACTAGCGGGAGGGATTCCACAGATACGCAGTATTTT.

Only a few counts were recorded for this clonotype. The CDR3 spells CASRQVGTQYF. The CDR3 coding sequence is TGTGCCAGCAGACAGGTCGGGACCCAGTACTTC. The V and J genes are TRBV2 and TRBJ2-5, with D perhaps matching TRBD1 (5 bases). V was pared by 6 bases and J by 7 bases, with 9 bases between. The CDR3 has 11 amino acids. CDR1 and CDR2 (germline): SNHLY, FYNNEI.

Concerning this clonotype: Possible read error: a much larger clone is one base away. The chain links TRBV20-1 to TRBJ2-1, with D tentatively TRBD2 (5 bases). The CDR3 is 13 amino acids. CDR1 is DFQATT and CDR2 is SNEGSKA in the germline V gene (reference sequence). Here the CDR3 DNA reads TGCAGTGCCGGTGGGAGAGACTACAATGAGCAGTCCTTC. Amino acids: CSAGGRDYNEQSF.

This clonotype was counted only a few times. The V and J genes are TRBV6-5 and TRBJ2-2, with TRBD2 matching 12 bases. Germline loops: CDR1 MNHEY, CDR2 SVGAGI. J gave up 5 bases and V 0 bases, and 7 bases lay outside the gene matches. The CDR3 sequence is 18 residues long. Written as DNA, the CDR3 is TGTGCCAGCAGTTACTCAGTACTAGCGGGAGGAAGGACCGGGGAGCTGTTTTTT. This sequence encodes CASSYSVLAGGRTGELFF.